One sample yielded the 14 T cell receptor beta chains listed below, sequenced in a study of identical twins. Via MiXCR, TCRdb re-called the 5' RACE reads, giving one row per CDR3 protein. The table lists 200,000 to 250,000 distinct CDR3 sequences, 7% to 8.5% of them singletons. This sample also appeared in a second study, on yellow fever vaccine responses in identical twins.

Sequenced sample: CD8+ T cells sorted from blood. The receptors here all came from a woman between 18 and 30 years old in good health.

This clonotype was seen repeatedly, ten times or more. At one end, the junction sequence differs from germline, possibly due to a read error. CDR3 amino acids: CASSLGAEAFF. The CDR3 DNA sequence: TGCGCCAGCAGCTTGGGGGCTGAAGCTTTCTTT. The rearrangement uses TRBV12-3 or TRBV12-4 and TRBJ1-1; the D gene is possibly TRBD1 (5 bases). The CDR3 length is 11 residues.

The gene calls are TRBV3-1 and TRBJ2-3, with 10 bases matching TRBD2. Per the germline V gene, CDR1 is LGHDT and CDR2 is YNNKEL (reference sequence). The V gene end was trimmed by 0 bases and the J gene end by 0 bases; junction bases not matched to a gene: 12. The CDR3 loop spans 20 amino acids. The DNA for the CDR3 is TGTGCCAGCAGCCAAGAAGGAGCGGGGGGGCTAGACTCTAGCACAGATACGCAGTATTTT. It specifies CASSQEGAGGLDSSTDTQYF.

This clonotype was seen more than once but under ten times. The gene calls are TRBV15 and TRBJ2-1; TRBD2 matches 9 bases. The CDR3 has 17 residues. Germline-derived CDR1 and CDR2 are LNHNV and YYDKDF (reference sequence). J was trimmed by 3 bases and V by 0 bases; bases with no gene match: 6. The CDR3 DNA reads TGTGCCACCAGCAGAGATTCTAGCGGGACCTTCTACAATGAGCAGTTCTTC. This sequence encodes CATSRDSSGTFYNEQFF.

The chain employs TRBV13 and TRBJ2-5; D remains ambiguous. Germline-derived CDR1 and CDR2 are PRHDT and FYEKMQ (reference sequence). CDR3 size: 14 residues. V was clipped by 5 bases and J by 2 bases, with 12 bases between them. This chain's CDR3 is CASSQRSAQETQYF. The CDR3 coding sequence is TGTGCCAGCAGCCAGAGGTCGGCTCAAGAGACCCAGTACTTC. Using reference TRBV13 and TRBJ2-5 for the parts outside the CDR3, the full variable domain is AAGVIQSPRHLIKEKRETATLKCYPIPRHDTVYWYQQGPGQDPQFLISFYEKMQSDKGSIPDRFSAQQFSDYHSELNMSSLELGDSALYFCASSQRSAQETQYFGPGTRLLVL.

A few counts support this clonotype. The chain recombines TRBV20-1 with TRBJ1-1; D is perhaps TRBD1 (6 bases). This CDR3 is built from 12 residues. The germline gives CDR1 DFQATT, CDR2 SNEGSKA (reference sequence). Between the trimmed V and J ends, which lost 3 bases and 6 bases, there was a span of 11 bases. The CDR3 DNA sequence: TGCAGTGCTAGGTGGACAGAGGCTGAAGCTTTCTTT. As protein: CSARWTEAEAFF.

This clonotype was counted ten times or more. The V call is TRBV28, the J call TRBJ2-1; D is unclear. This CDR3 spans 13 amino acids. V was shortened by 1 base and J by 3 bases, with 4 bases between the two germline ends. Per the germline V gene, CDR1 is MDHEN and CDR2 is SYDVKM. The CDR3 loop reads CASSLSGYNEQFF. In DNA form, the CDR3 reads TGTGCCAGCAGTTTATCGGGCTACAATGAGCAGTTCTTC.

This chain uses TRBV7-2 with TRBJ2-3, with 9 bases lining up with TRBD2. From germline, CDR1 is SGHTA and CDR2 FQGNSA. The ends lost 4 bases at V and 5 bases at J; junction bases unmatched: 13. The CDR3 contains 17 residues. This chain's CDR3 is CASSSPGGGAVGDTQYF. CDR3 in DNA: TGTGCCAGCAGCTCACCAGGCGGGGGGGCCGTGGGAGATACGCAGTATTTT.

The chain couples TRBV4-2 to TRBJ2-3; 10 nucleotides agree with TRBD2. The germline gives CDR1 LGHNA, CDR2 YNFKEQ. V dropped 1 base and J dropped 1; count of bases not matched to a gene: 5. This CDR3 is built from 17 residues. The CDR3 protein is CASSQAASGGGTDTQYF. The CDR3 nucleotides read TGTGCCAGCAGCCAAGCGGCTAGCGGGGGTGGCACAGATACGCAGTATTTT.

Only a few counts were recorded for this clonotype. The rearrangement uses TRBV5-1 and TRBJ2-2; TRBD1 is a possible D gene (5 bases). CDR1 and CDR2 from the germline V gene are SGHRS and YFSETQ. CDR3 length: 13 amino acids. V gave up 7 bases and J gave up 7 bases, with 14 bases separating them. The CDR3 DNA reads as TGCGCCAGCGGCAGGGAAGTGATCGGGGAGCTGTTTTTT. The encoded protein is CASGREVIGELFF. Looking up the rest from reference TRBV5-1 and TRBJ2-2 gives the full variable domain: KAGVTQTPRYLIKTRGQQVTLSCSPISGHRSVSWYQQTPGQGLQFLFEYFSETQRNKGNFPGRFSGRQFSNSRSEMNVSTLELGDSALYLCASGREVIGELFFGEGSRLTVL.

The chain combines TRBV7-8 with TRBJ2-3, with D unclear. The V end lost 2 bases, the J end lost 0 bases, and 9 bases lay between the germline ends. The V gene's germline CDR1 is SGHVS and CDR2 FQNEAQ. The CDR3 is 15 residues long. This chain's CDR3 is CASSLRPPSTDTQYF. DNA for the CDR3: TGTGCCAGCAGCTTAAGGCCGCCGAGCACAGATACGCAGTATTTT.

The sample holds a few counts of this clonotype. The chain couples TRBV11-2 to TRBJ1-1; D is possibly TRBD1 (5 bases). Trimming removed 2 bases from V and 5 bases from J, with 12 bases in between. Germline V gene lookup returns CDR1 SGHAT and CDR2 FQNNGV. The CDR3 runs to 14 residues. The CDR3 loop is CASSLNGAGTEAFF. DNA of the CDR3: TGTGCCAGCAGCTTAAATGGGGCCGGAACTGAAGCTTTCTTT.

This clonotype was observed at least ten times. A read error may produce the germline difference seen at one junction end. The chain combines TRBV29-1 with TRBJ1-4, with D hard to call. This CDR3 is built from 16 residues. Looked up from germline, CDR1 is SQVTM and CDR2 is ANQGSEA. The CDR3 DNA sequence: TGCAGCGGTGAAGCCAGTTTCGGTAGTGAACGGGGAAAACTGTTTTTT. It specifies CSGEASFGSERGKLFF.

The table lists this clonotype with a few counts. This CDR3 is CASSIGTDNEQFF. In nucleotides, the CDR3 is TGTGCCAGCAGCATCGGGACCGACAATGAGCAGTTCTTC. The chain couples TRBV11-3 to TRBJ2-1; D is possibly TRBD1 or TRBD2 (5 bases each). This CDR3 is 13 amino acids long. Deletions cut 5 bases from V and 5 bases from J, with 10 bases between. Germline V CDR1 and CDR2: SGHNT, YENEEA.

The rearrangement uses TRBV2 and TRBJ1-2, with D perhaps TRBD1 (6 bases). Germline CDR1 and CDR2: SNHLY and FYNNEI. V lost 11 bases and J lost 8, with 21 bases in between. The CDR3 runs to 13 residues. Written as DNA, the CDR3 is TGTGCCGTACTCCGGGACAAGATAAGGGGCTACACCTTC. Protein sequence: CAVLRDKIRGYTF.